The 28 T cell receptor beta chains below were found in one sample sequenced in a study of T cell responses to AZD1222 COVID-19 vaccine. Here immunoSEQ multiplex PCR was the method, and the copy in TCRdb shows in-frame clones only, minus some. Among some 91,000 clones listed, roughly 92% were seen once. The material was peripheral blood, obtained on day 0 of AZD1222 vaccination. Receptors were obtained from an adult in good health.

J is TRBJ1-6 and V is TRBV7-6; D is undetermined. V lost 3 bases and J lost 6, with 12 bases in between. CDR1 SGHVS and CDR2 FNYEAQ come from the germline V gene. The CDR3 is made up of 15 amino acids. Here the CDR3 reads CASSFREGGNSPLHF. CDR3 nucleotide sequence: TGTGCCAGCAGCTTCCGGGAGGGTGGTAATTCACCCCTCCACTTT.

This clone is a singleton in its sample. The rearrangement joins TRBV5-6 to TRBJ2-5; 7 bases are shared with TRBD1. Germline loops: CDR1 SGHDT, CDR2 YYEEEE. This CDR3 has 16 amino acids. J was trimmed by 5 bases and V by 1 base; bases with no gene match: 11. The CDR3 here is CASSLYLDRAGETQYF. The CDR3 DNA reads as TGTGCCAGCAGCTTGTACCTAGACAGGGCTGGGGAGACCCAGTACTTC.

The rearrangement joins TRBV10-3 to TRBJ1-1; unclear D gene. Germline V lookup: CDR1 ENHRY, CDR2 SYGVKD. CDR3 length: 14 amino acids. Trimming cost V 6 bases and J 5 bases, with 16 bases left between them. CDR3 amino acids: CAISPINLETEAFF. CDR3 in DNA: TGTGCCATCAGCCCGATAAACTTGGAGACTGAAGCTTTCTTT.

In this sample, this clone turned up once. The chain employs TRBV19 and TRBJ2-6, with 9 bases matching TRBD1. V trimming: 8 bases; J trimming: 0 bases; junction bases outside the gene matches: 8. The CDR3 consists of 17 residues. The germline V gene encodes CDR1 LNHDA and CDR2 SQIVND (reference sequence). The CDR3 spells CASCSTGGGSGANVLTF. CDR3 sequence (DNA): TGTGCCAGTTGTTCGACAGGGGGAGGCTCTGGGGCCAACGTCCTGACTTTC.

J is TRBJ2-3 and V is TRBV6-5; the match to TRBD1 covers 8 bases. Germline assignment: CDR1 MNHEY and CDR2 SVGAGI. This CDR3 contains 15 residues. V shed 6 bases and J 7 bases; nucleotides not matched to a gene: 12. The chain's CDR3 is CASRTMTGVRNTQYF. CDR3 bases: TGTGCCAGCAGAACAATGACAGGGGTCCGAAATACGCAGTATTTT.

The J gene is TRBJ2-2, the V gene TRBV27; D possibly corresponds to TRBD2 (7 bases). V shed 5 bases and J shed 3 bases, with 19 bases lying between them. The germline V gene encodes CDR1 MNHEY and CDR2 SMNVEV (reference sequence). The CDR3 totals 17 residues. The CDR3 sequence is CASSPDLRGLYTGELFF. CDR3 DNA sequence: TGTGCCAGCAGTCCTGACTTGCGGGGGCTTTACACCGGGGAGCTGTTTTTT.

This chain connects TRBV5-4 to TRBJ2-7; D tentatively reads TRBD1 or TRBD2 (6 bases each). V lost 7 bases and J lost 2, with 13 bases in between. The CDR3 is 13 amino acids. CDR1 and CDR2 (germline): SGHNT, YYREEE (reference sequence). The CDR3 here is CASGGQEPYEQYF. CDR3 nucleotides: TGTGCCAGCGGGGGGCAAGAACCCTACGAGCAGTACTTC.

The rearrangement links TRBV10-3 to TRBJ1-6; D uncertain. There are 15 residues in the CDR3. The ends were cut back, 0 bases at V and 8 bases at J, with 11 bases in the middle. Germline V gives CDR1 ENHRY, CDR2 SYGVKD. The CDR3 coding sequence is TGTGCCATCAGTGAGTCGACTCTCTGGGATTCACCCCTCCACTTT. Its translation: CAISESTLWDSPLHF.

This chain connects TRBV2 to TRBJ2-1; TRBD2 matches 13 bases. V was pared by 10 bases and J by 5 bases, with 11 bases of the junction left unmatched. CDR3 size: 16 residues. Germline CDR1 reads SNHLY; CDR2 reads FYNNEI. CDR3 protein: CATSPRLAGGNNEQFF. CDR3 bases: TGTGCCACCAGCCCCAGACTAGCGGGGGGAAACAATGAGCAGTTCTTC. The complete variable domain, with remaining parts taken from reference TRBV2 and TRBJ2-1, reads EPEVTQTPSHQVTQMGQEVILRCVPISNHLYFYWYRQILGQKVEFLVSFYNNEISEKSEIFDDQFSVERPDGSNFTLKIRSTKLEDSAMYFCATSPRLAGGNNEQFFGPGTRLTVL.

This chain joins TRBV7-9 and TRBJ1-1, with a possible D match to TRBD1 (6 bases). V was trimmed by 8 bases and J by 4 bases, leaving 17 bases between them. The CDR3 length is 14 residues. Germline-derived CDR1 and CDR2 are SEHNR and FQNEAQ (reference sequence). The CDR3 sequence is CASSRDNFGTEAFF. Written as DNA, the CDR3 is TGTGCCAGCTCAAGGGACAACTTCGGCACTGAAGCTTTCTTT.

The chain joins TRBV24-1 to TRBJ1-3, with D possibly matching TRBD1 (5 bases). The germline gives CDR1 KGHDR, CDR2 SFDVKD. V gave up 9 bases and J gave up 0 bases, with 17 bases separating them. This CDR3 region has 16 residues. CDR3: CATSLQDLSSGNTIYF. The CDR3 DNA reads as TGTGCCACCTCGCTACAGGATCTTAGCTCTGGAAACACCATATATTTT.

The chain couples TRBV5-1 to TRBJ2-7, with a weak D call TRBD2 (7 bases). Germline V gene sequence: CDR1 SGHRS, CDR2 YFSETQ. V dropped 4 bases and J dropped 2 bases, with 22 bases sitting between them. The CDR3 has 17 residues. The CDR3 spells CASSGGEGLIKAYEQYF. CDR3 sequence (DNA): TGCGCCAGCAGCGGGGGCGAGGGACTAATAAAAGCCTACGAGCAGTACTTC. Full variable domain (remainder filled in from reference TRBV5-1 and TRBJ2-7): KAGVTQTPRYLIKTRGQQVTLSCSPISGHRSVSWYQQTPGQGLQFLFEYFSETQRNKGNFPGRFSGRQFSNSRSEMNVSTLELGDSALYLCASSGGEGLIKAYEQYFGPGTRLTVT.

The chain carries TRBV6-5 and TRBJ2-7, with D unclear. This CDR3 is built from 16 residues. Germline V CDR1 and CDR2: MNHEY, SVGAGI. Trimming stripped 0 bases from V and 0 bases from J, with 12 bases between. The CDR3 DNA sequence: TGTGCCAGCAGTTACTCTACCCAGCCAATCTCCTACGAGCAGTACTTC. As protein: CASSYSTQPISYEQYF.

This clone appeared once. V and J are TRBV6-5 and TRBJ1-2, with D unclear. The CDR3 length is 13 residues. The germline gives CDR1 MNHEY, CDR2 SVGAGI. V was trimmed by 2 bases and J by 4 bases, leaving 8 bases between them. CDR3 DNA: TGTGCCAGCAGTTACGTGGTCGGCTATGGCTACACCTTC. Amino acids: CASSYVVGYGYTF.

DNA of the CDR3: TGTGCCAGCAGCCCCATGGAAGGGGGCGGGTATGGCTACACCTTC. Its translation: CASSPMEGGGYGYTF. V and J are TRBV7-2 and TRBJ1-2, with TRBD1 matching 7 bases. The germline CDR1 and CDR2 sequences are SGHTA and FQGNSA. CDR3 size: 15 residues. V was pared by 5 bases and J by 5 bases, with 11 bases of the junction left unmatched.

This chain's CDR3 is CASSTTGELFF. The CDR3 bases are TGTGCCAGCAGCACGACCGGGGAGCTGTTTTTT. This chain links TRBV9 with TRBJ2-2; D ambiguous. This CDR3 is built from 11 residues. With 4 bases removed from V and 5 bases from J, the gap between germline ends came to 3 bases. The germline V gene has CDR1 SGDLS and CDR2 YYNGEE.

The chain carries TRBV7-9 and TRBJ2-3; D possibly uses TRBD1 or TRBD2 (5 bases each). The CDR3 loop spans 14 amino acids. Germline V gives CDR1 SEHNR, CDR2 FQNEAQ (reference sequence). V lost 3 bases and J 5 bases, leaving 12 bases between the germline ends. CDR3 loop: CASSFRETKDTQYF. The CDR3 DNA sequence: TGTGCCAGCAGCTTCAGGGAGACGAAAGATACGCAGTATTTT.

This chain connects TRBV4-1 to TRBJ2-3, with D possibly TRBD1 on 6 matching bases. V was pared by 2 bases and J by 5 bases, with 17 bases between. This CDR3 is built from 16 residues. The V gene's germline CDR1 is MGHRA and CDR2 YSYEKL. The CDR3 sequence: CASSQSRPGAGDTQYF. For the CDR3, the DNA is TGCGCCAGCAGCCAATCCCGGCCAGGGGCGGGAGATACGCAGTATTTT.

The chain has TRBV9 and TRBJ1-2, with a possible D match to TRBD1 (5 bases). V shed 5 bases and J shed 3 bases, with 17 bases lying between them. The CDR3 spans 15 residues. CDR1 and CDR2 (germline): SGDLS, YYNGEE. For the CDR3, the DNA is TGTGCCAGCAGTGTTGAACCGGGACGGGACTATGGCTACACCTTC. It codes for CASSVEPGRDYGYTF.

This chain connects TRBV9 to TRBJ2-2, with TRBD1 matching over 12 bases. Germline CDR1 SGDLS, CDR2 YYNGEE. Trimming cost V 4 bases and J 6 bases; bases outside gene matches: 4. The CDR3 contains 15 residues. CDR3 sequence: CASSPGQGAAGELFF. Written as DNA, the CDR3 is TGTGCCAGCAGCCCGGGACAGGGGGCTGCCGGGGAGCTGTTTTTT.

The J gene is TRBJ1-6, the V gene TRBV3-1 (or the pseudogene TRBV3-2); D is undetermined. The V end lost 1 base, the J end lost 10 bases, and 11 bases lay between the germline ends. The CDR3 is made up of 14 amino acids. Germline V CDR1 and CDR2: LGHDT, YNNKEL (reference sequence). CDR3 sequence (DNA): TGTGCCAGCAGCCAAGGTCCCTCCCCATCACCCCTCCACTTT. Translation: CASSQGPSPSPLHF.

Many counts were recorded for this clone. The V gene is TRBV7-2, the J gene TRBJ2-1, with a possible D match to TRBD1 (6 bases). Germline lookup yields CDR1 SGHTA and CDR2 FQGNSA. V lost 8 bases and J lost 4, with 12 bases in between. The CDR3 has 13 residues. The CDR3 sequence is CASGPRGYNEQFF. As DNA, the CDR3 is TGTGCCAGCGGTCCGAGGGGGTACAATGAGCAGTTCTTC.

V and J are TRBV3-1 (or the pseudogene TRBV3-2) and TRBJ1-2; D is undetermined. The CDR3 is made up of 12 amino acids. The V gene lost 0 bases and the J gene lost 11 bases, with 10 bases spanning the gap. The germline V gene encodes CDR1 LGHDT and CDR2 YNNKEL (reference sequence). CDR3 sequence reads: CASSQEGVGYTF. CDR3 nucleotide sequence: TGTGCCAGCAGCCAAGAAGGAGTTGGGTACACCTTC.

The CDR3, as DNA: TGTGCCAGCTCACCACCTGAGGACGCCCTAGCCAAAAACATTCAGTACTTC. Its protein product is CASSPPEDALAKNIQYF. The V and J genes are TRBV18 and TRBJ2-4; D ambiguous. CDR1 is KGHSH and CDR2 is LQKENI in the germline V gene. The CDR3 sequence is 17 residues long. The V gene lost 0 bases and the J gene lost 0 bases, with 12 bases spanning the gap.

The V call is TRBV5-1, the J call TRBJ1-2, with a weak D call TRBD1 (5 bases). Germline lookup yields CDR1 SGHRS and CDR2 YFSETQ. The CDR3 sequence is 12 residues long. Trimming removed 7 bases at V and 1 base at J, with 8 bases between. CDR3 loop: CASRRGNYGYTF. The CDR3 DNA is TGCGCCAGCCGGAGGGGTAACTATGGCTACACCTTC.

J is TRBJ1-3 and V is TRBV5-1; D uncertain. The CDR3 runs 14 residues. V lost 1 base, J lost 2 bases, and 7 bases lay in between. CDR1 and CDR2 (germline): SGHRS, YFSETQ. The DNA of the CDR3 is TGCGCCAGCAGCTTGAGTGGGCCTGGAAACACCATATATTTT. The encoded protein is CASSLSGPGNTIYF.

CDR3 nucleotide sequence: TGTGCCAGCAGTACGCCCGACGTCAGCACTGAAGCTTTCTTT. It codes for CASSTPDVSTEAFF. This chain uses TRBV6-6 with TRBJ1-1; D not resolved. Germline V gives CDR1 MNHNY, CDR2 SVGAGI (reference sequence). The germline V and J ends were trimmed by 5 bases and 4 bases, with 14 bases remaining between them. There are 14 residues in the CDR3.

The chain has TRBV6-1 and TRBJ1-3; a weak D match, TRBD1 (5 bases). From germline, CDR1 is MNHNS and CDR2 SASEGT. The V and J ends lost 2 bases and 0 bases respectively, with 8 bases between them. CDR3 length: 15 residues. The CDR3 protein is CASSEWGSSGNTIYF. The CDR3 DNA is TGTGCCAGCAGTGAATGGGGCAGCTCTGGAAACACCATATATTTT.